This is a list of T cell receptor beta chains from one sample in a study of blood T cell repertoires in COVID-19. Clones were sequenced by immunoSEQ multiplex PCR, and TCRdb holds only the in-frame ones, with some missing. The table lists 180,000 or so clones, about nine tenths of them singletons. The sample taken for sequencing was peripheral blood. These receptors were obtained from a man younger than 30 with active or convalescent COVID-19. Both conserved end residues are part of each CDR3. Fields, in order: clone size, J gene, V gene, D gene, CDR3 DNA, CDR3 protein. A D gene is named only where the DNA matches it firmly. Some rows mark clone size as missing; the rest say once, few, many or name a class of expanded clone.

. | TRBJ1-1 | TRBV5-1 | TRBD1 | TGCGCCAGCACGACCGGGACAGGGCCGGCTGAAGCTTTCTTT | CASTTGTGPAEAFF
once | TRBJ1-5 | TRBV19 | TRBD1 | TGTGCCAGTACCAGTGGACAGGGGGAAAATCAGCCCCAGCATTTT | CASTSGQGENQPQHF
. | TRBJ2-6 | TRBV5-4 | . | TGTGCCAGCAGCCCCCCTCGGTCTTCTGGGGCCAACGTCCTGACTTTC | CASSPPRSSGANVLTF
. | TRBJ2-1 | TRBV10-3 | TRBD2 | TGTGCCATCAGTGATGGGACTAGCCGTCCCAGTGAGCAGTTCTTC | CAISDGTSRPSEQFF
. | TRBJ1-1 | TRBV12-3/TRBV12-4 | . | TGTGCCAGTCAAGGGGCAGGTGAAGCTTTCTTT | CASQGAGEAFF
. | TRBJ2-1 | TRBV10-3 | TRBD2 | TGTGCCATCAGTCTTCAGACTAGCGGGGAAGAAAATGAGCAGTTCTTC | CAISLQTSGEENEQFF
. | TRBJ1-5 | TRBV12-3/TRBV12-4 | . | TGTGCCAGCAGCCGTACAGGGAATCAGCCCCAGCATTTT | CASSRTGNQPQHF
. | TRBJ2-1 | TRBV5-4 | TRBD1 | TGTGCCAGCAACGACAGGGGGCGTTACAATGAGCAGTTCTTC | CASNDRGRYNEQFF
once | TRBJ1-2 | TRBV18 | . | TGTGCCAGCTCACCCGGGCCCAGCAGGGACTATGGCTACACCTTC | CASSPGPSRDYGYTF
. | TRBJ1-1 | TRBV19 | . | TGTGCCAGTAGTATAGATCGAGTCGGAGGTTTGAACACCGAAGCTTTCTTT | CASSIDRVGGLNTEAFF
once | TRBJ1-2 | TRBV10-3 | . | TGTGCCACCCAAGGGGGGGGGACGAACTATGGCTACACCTTC | CATQGGGTNYGYTF
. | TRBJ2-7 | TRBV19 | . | TGTGCCAGTAGGGGAGGAGACGTCCCCTTGCAGCAGTACTTC | CASRGGDVPLQQYF
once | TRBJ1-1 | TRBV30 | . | TGTGCCTGGAGTATGACAGCCGGCGGCACTGAAGCTTTCTTT | CAWSMTAGGTEAFF
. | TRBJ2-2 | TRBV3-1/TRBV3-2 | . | TGTGCCAGCAGCCAGGGAGCGCCCGGGGAGCTGTTTTTT | CASSQGAPGELFF
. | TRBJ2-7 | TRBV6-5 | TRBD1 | TGTGCCAGCAGTTACCGGGACAGGGACTACGAGCAGTACTTC | CASSYRDRDYEQYF
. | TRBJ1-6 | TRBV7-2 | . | TGTGCCAGCAGCTTCGACGGGGGGTTGGATTCACCCCTCCACTTT | CASSFDGGLDSPLHF
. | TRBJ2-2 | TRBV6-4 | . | TGTGCCAGCAGTGAGACAAACACCGGGGAGCTGTTTTTT | CASSETNTGELFF
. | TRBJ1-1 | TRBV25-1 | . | TGTGCCAGCAGTAAGGGGACTGAAGCTTTCTTT | CASSKGTEAFF
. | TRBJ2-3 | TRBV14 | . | TGTGCCAGCAGGGCGGAAAGCACAGATACGCAGTATTTT | CASRAESTDTQYF
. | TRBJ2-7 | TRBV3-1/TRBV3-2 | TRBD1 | TGTGCCAGCAGCCTTGACAGGGGAGGAGATCTCTACGAGCAGTACTTC | CASSLDRGGDLYEQYF
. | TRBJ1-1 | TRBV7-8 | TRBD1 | TGTGCCAGCAGCTCCACCCGGGACAGGGGGGGGAACACTGAAGCTTTCTTT | CASSSTRDRGGNTEAFF
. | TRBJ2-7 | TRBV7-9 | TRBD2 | TGTGCCAGCAGCTTAACGACTAGCGGGAGCTACGAGCAGTACTTC | CASSLTTSGSYEQYF
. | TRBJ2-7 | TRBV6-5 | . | TGTGCCAGCAGTTACTCGCCGGAGCCAACGTACGAGCAGTACTTC | CASSYSPEPTYEQYF
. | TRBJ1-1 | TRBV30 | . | TGTGCCTGGAGTTCTCCAGCTGCCTTCCGGGGCACTGAAGCTTTCTTT | CAWSSPAAFRGTEAFF
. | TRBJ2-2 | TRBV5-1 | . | TGCGCCAGCAGCTTGGCCCCTCCGAACACCGGGGAGCTGTTTTTT | CASSLAPPNTGELFF
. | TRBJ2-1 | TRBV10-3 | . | TGTGCCATCAGTGAGTCGAGGGGGTCTACCTACAATGAGCAGTTCTTC | CAISESRGSTYNEQFF
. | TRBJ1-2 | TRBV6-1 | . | TGTGCCAGCAGTGAAGTGTGGTTGGGTGAACAGGGCTATGGCTACACCTTC | CASSEVWLGEQGYGYTF
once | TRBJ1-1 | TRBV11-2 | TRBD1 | TGTGCCAGCAGATCGACAGGGGGCCCACTGGACACTGAAGCTTTCTTT | CASRSTGGPLDTEAFF
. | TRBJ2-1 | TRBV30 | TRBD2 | TGTGCCACGACTAGCGGGGGGCCCCGCTACAATGAGCAGTTCTTC | CATTSGGPRYNEQFF
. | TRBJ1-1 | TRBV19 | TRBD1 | TGTGCCAGTAGTATAACGCTAAACAGGGGTGGGACGAACACTGAAGCTTTCTTT | CASSITLNRGGTNTEAFF
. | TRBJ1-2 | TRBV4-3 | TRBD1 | TGCGCCAGCAGCCACGAATATCGGGGACAGTCCTATGGCTACACCTTC | CASSHEYRGQSYGYTF
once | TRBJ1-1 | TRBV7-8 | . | TGTGCCAGCAGCCGTCTTTTCTACACTGAAGCTTTCTTT | CASSRLFYTEAFF
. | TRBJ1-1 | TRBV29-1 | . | TGCAGCGTTGGGGTAGTTCGAGGCTTCTACACTGAAGCTTTCTTT | CSVGVVRGFYTEAFF
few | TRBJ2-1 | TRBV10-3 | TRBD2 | TGTGCCATCAGTGAAGGGCTAGCGGGAGGCTCCTACAATGAGCAGTTCTTC | CAISEGLAGGSYNEQFF
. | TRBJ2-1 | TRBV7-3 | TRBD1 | TGTGCCAGCAGCCCGGACAGGAGCTCCTACAATGAGCAGTTCTTC | CASSPDRSSYNEQFF
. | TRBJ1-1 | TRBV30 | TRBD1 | TGTGCCTGGAGTGTTCAGGGGGCAACTGAAGCTTTCTTT | CAWSVQGATEAFF
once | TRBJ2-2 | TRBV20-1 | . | TGCAGTGCTAGTTCAGGACACAGGGAGGGCGGGGAGCTGTTTTTT | CSASSGHREGGELFF
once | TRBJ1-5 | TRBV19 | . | TGTGCCACCCAGGGCAGGGACAACCAGCCCCAGCATTTT | CATQGRDNQPQHF